What follows are 32 T cell receptor beta chains derived from one specimen sequenced in a study of blood T cell repertoires in COVID-19. Clones were sequenced by immunoSEQ multiplex PCR, and TCRdb holds only the in-frame ones, with some missing. This sample has about 410,000 clones, with 80% to 90% found just once. Sequences were obtained from peripheral blood. All receptors come from a woman in her twenties or thirties with active or convalescent COVID-19.

This chain uses TRBV10-2 with TRBJ1-1; D is perhaps TRBD1 (5 bases). This CDR3 is built from 18 residues. Trimming shortened V by 3 bases and J by 3 bases, and 23 bases separated the two germline ends. Germline CDR1 and CDR2: WSHSY and SAAADI. Here the CDR3 DNA reads TGCGCCAGCAGTGACCTATTGACCCAGGGAAGGAAACACACTGAAGCTTTCTTT. Translating it yields CASSDLLTQGRKHTEAFF.

The chain joins TRBV3-1 (or the pseudogene TRBV3-2) to TRBJ2-3; 11 bases are shared with TRBD2. V gave up 4 bases and J gave up 4 bases; unmatched junction bases: 7. The CDR3 contains 16 residues. Germline V gene sequence: CDR1 LGHDT, CDR2 YNNKEL (reference sequence). The CDR3 is CASSPLAGGLADTQYF. Here the CDR3 DNA reads TGTGCCAGCAGCCCCTTAGCGGGGGGGCTTGCAGATACGCAGTATTTT.

This clone was seen a single time. The CDR3 DNA sequence: TGCGCCAGCAGCCTATCCGGGACAGGGGATCAGCCCCAGCATTTT. This encodes CASSLSGTGDQPQHF. The V call is TRBV5-1, the J call TRBJ1-5; TRBD1 agrees at 10 bases. Germline V gene data show CDR1 as SGHRS and CDR2 as YFSETQ. The V segment lost 4 bases and the J segment 5 bases; nucleotides outside the gene matches: 6. The CDR3 has 15 residues.

The chain recombines TRBV5-6 with TRBJ1-3; TRBD1 aligns across 8 bases. Germline CDR1 and CDR2: SGHDT and YYEEEE. The CDR3 runs 16 residues. V lost 4 bases and J lost 1; bases outside the gene matches: 7. CDR3 sequence reads: CASSRTGIGSGNTIYF. The CDR3 DNA sequence: TGTGCCAGCAGCCGGACAGGGATTGGATCTGGAAACACCATATATTTT.

The V gene is TRBV5-1, the J gene TRBJ2-1; the match to TRBD2 covers 11 bases. With 0 bases clipped from V and 9 bases from J, the junction kept 8 bases outside the gene matches. This CDR3 region has 16 residues. Germline CDR1 is SGHRS and CDR2 is YFSETQ. For the CDR3, the DNA is TGCGCCAGCAGCTTGGAAACTAGCGGGGGTCGGGGTGAGCAGTTCTTC. Protein: CASSLETSGGRGEQFF.

This chain links TRBV4-1 with TRBJ2-2; 7 positions agree with TRBD1. V trimming: 3 bases; J trimming: 0 bases; junction bases outside the gene matches: 1. Germline CDR1 is MGHRA and CDR2 is YSYEKL. This CDR3 region has 15 residues. The CDR3 is CASSQGTANTGELFF. In nucleotides, the CDR3 is TGCGCCAGCAGCCAGGGGACAGCGAACACCGGGGAGCTGTTTTTT.

This clone was detected once. The chain is built from TRBV3-1 (or the pseudogene TRBV3-2) and TRBJ2-1, with D possibly being TRBD2 (6 bases). V was cut by 0 bases and J by 0 bases, with 12 bases left in between. The CDR3 extends over 17 amino acids. Germline CDR1 reads LGHDT; CDR2 reads YNNKEL (reference sequence). The CDR3 reads CASSQETRMGSYNEQFF. CDR3 nucleotides: TGTGCCAGCAGCCAAGAGACTAGAATGGGCTCCTACAATGAGCAGTTCTTC.

The genes are TRBV27 and TRBJ1-2, with TRBD1 identical over 7 bases. Trimming took 7 bases from V and 7 from J; bases not matched to a gene: 6. This CDR3 has 12 residues. CDR1 and CDR2 (germline): MNHEY, SMNVEV (reference sequence). The CDR3 region has the DNA TGTGCCAGCAAGGACAGGCGGCTTGGCTACACCTTC. Translating it yields CASKDRRLGYTF.

This clone showed up just a few times. The chain has TRBV12-3 or TRBV12-4 and TRBJ1-1; D gene ambiguous. The germline V and J ends were trimmed by 2 bases and 6 bases, with 4 bases remaining between them. The CDR3 has 11 amino acids. The CDR3 loop is CASSLQSEAFF. CDR3 DNA: TGTGCCAGCAGTTTACAGTCTGAAGCTTTCTTT.

J is TRBJ1-2 and V is TRBV6-1; D is unresolved. The CDR3 has 15 amino acids. The germline V gene has CDR1 MNHNS and CDR2 SASEGT. With 2 bases removed from V and 7 bases from J, the gap between germline ends came to 17 bases. The CDR3 sequence is CASSELPPAVGGYTF. CDR3 DNA sequence: TGTGCCAGCAGTGAACTCCCCCCAGCGGTGGGTGGCTACACCTTC.

This clone came up a few times. The same CDR3 also results from other DNA sequences found in this sample. J is TRBJ1-2 and V is TRBV5-4; D might be TRBD1 (5 bases). Trimming stripped 4 bases from V and 1 base from J, with 8 bases between. The CDR3 loop spans 13 amino acids. Germline V gene lookup returns CDR1 SGHNT and CDR2 YYREEE (reference sequence). In DNA form, the CDR3 reads TGTGCCAGCAGCCCCGACAGTAACTATGGCTACACCTTC. It translates to CASSPDSNYGYTF. Complete variable domain (other parts from reference TRBV5-4 and TRBJ1-2): ETGVTQSPTHLIKTRGQQVTLRCSSQSGHNTVSWYQQALGQGPQFIFQYYREEENGRGNFPPRFSGLQFPNYSSELNVNALELDDSALYLCASSPDSNYGYTFGSGTRLTVV.

The chain combines TRBV9 with TRBJ2-1; D is perhaps TRBD1 (6 bases). V was pared by 2 bases and J by 5 bases, with 8 bases between. In germline, CDR1 is SGDLS, CDR2 YYNGEE. The CDR3 is 13 residues long. The CDR3 DNA follows: TGTGCCAGCAGCGTTAGGACAGACAATGAGCAGTTCTTC. Translation gives CASSVRTDNEQFF.

The chain links TRBV2 to TRBJ2-3; 7 bases are shared with TRBD1. Trimming removed 6 bases from V and 0 bases from J; junction bases left unmatched: 3. The CDR3 length is 14 residues. Germline CDR1 and CDR2: SNHLY and FYNNEI. The DNA of the CDR3 is TGTGCCAGCAGGGACAGGATAAGCACAGATACGCAGTATTTT. Amino acids: CASRDRISTDTQYF. Variable domain in full (rest from reference TRBV2 and TRBJ2-3): EPEVTQTPSHQVTQMGQEVILRCVPISNHLYFYWYRQILGQKVEFLVSFYNNEISEKSEIFDDQFSVERPDGSNFTLKIRSTKLEDSAMYFCASRDRISTDTQYFGPGTRLTVL.

V gene TRBV19 combines with J gene TRBJ1-5; D is unclear. There are 15 residues in the CDR3. Germline CDR1 is LNHDA and CDR2 is SQIVND (reference sequence). V dropped 0 bases and J dropped 6 bases, with 12 bases sitting between them. CDR3 loop: CASSIDRRGAQPQHF. DNA for the CDR3: TGTGCCAGTAGTATAGATCGACGGGGAGCTCAGCCCCAGCATTTT.

The J gene is TRBJ1-5, the V gene TRBV11-3; maybe TRBD1 (5 bases). Germline values: CDR1 SGHNT, CDR2 YENEEA. This CDR3 contains 15 residues. The V gene lost 0 bases and the J gene lost 7 bases, with 13 bases spanning the gap. The CDR3 DNA reads as TGTGCCAGCAGCTTAGAGGGGGGGGTTGGCCAGCCCCAGCATTTT. It is translated as CASSLEGGVGQPQHF.

This clone was counted a few times. This chain connects TRBV4-2 to TRBJ2-1, with D perhaps matching TRBD2 (5 bases). This CDR3 has 11 residues. Trimming removed 3 bases at V and 10 bases at J, with 7 bases between. CDR1 and CDR2 from the germline V gene are LGHNA and YNFKEQ. The CDR3 DNA reads as TGTGCCAGCAGCCAGGGAGACGAGCAGTTCTTC. This encodes CASSQGDEQFF.

The V and J genes are TRBV5-1 and TRBJ1-3; D unresolved. CDR3 size: 18 residues. Germline loops: CDR1 SGHRS, CDR2 YFSETQ. The V end was cut by 0 bases, the J end by 6 bases, with 22 bases between. For the CDR3, the DNA is TGCGCCAGCAGCTTGGGGGTGAGCAGCCTGAGCGGAATAAACACCATATATTTT. Its protein is CASSLGVSSLSGINTIYF.

The chain carries TRBV19 and TRBJ2-6; a possible D gene is TRBD1 (6 bases). Germline CDR1 reads LNHDA; CDR2 reads SQIVND (reference sequence). This CDR3 comprises 14 residues. Trimming took 7 bases from V and 0 from J, leaving 7 bases between them. As DNA, the CDR3 is TGTGCCAGTAAACAGGGCTCTGGGGCCAACGTCCTGACTTTC. This translates into CASKQGSGANVLTF.

The chain carries TRBV11-2 and TRBJ2-5; possibly TRBD2 for D (5 bases). CDR1 and CDR2 from the germline V gene are SGHAT and FQNNGV. Trimming shortened V by 6 bases and J by 1 base, and 9 bases separated the two germline ends. The length of the CDR3 is 13 residues. The CDR3 DNA sequence: TGTGCCAGCAGACTGGACTTCCAAGAGACCCAGTACTTC. This codes for CASRLDFQETQYF.

This clone turned up a few times. This rearrangement joins TRBV13 to TRBJ1-5, with 7 bases identical to TRBD1. Germline V gives CDR1 PRHDT, CDR2 FYEKMQ (reference sequence). The CDR3 sequence is 16 residues long. V lost 5 bases, J lost 3 bases, and 10 bases stayed unmatched. The CDR3 reads CASSPPRQGTNQPQHF. The DNA for the CDR3 is TGTGCCAGCAGCCCCCCTCGACAGGGAACCAATCAGCCCCAGCATTTT.

The chain links TRBV30 to TRBJ2-1; possibly TRBD2 for D (6 bases). The V end lost 2 bases, the J end lost 9 bases, and 14 bases lay between the germline ends. Germline CDR1 reads GTSNPN; CDR2 reads SVGIG (reference sequence). The CDR3 consists of 13 residues. CDR3 nucleotide sequence: TGTGCCTGGAGTCGCGGGATGCAGGTTGAGCAGTTCTTC. It encodes CAWSRGMQVEQFF.

This chain joins TRBV19 and TRBJ1-4; D gene ambiguous. CDR3 length: 16 amino acids. V was trimmed by 7 bases and J by 4 bases, leaving 19 bases between them. Germline V gene lookup returns CDR1 LNHDA and CDR2 SQIVND (reference sequence). CDR3 in amino acids: CASTPLHRVDNEKLFF. The CDR3 bases are TGTGCCAGTACCCCACTTCACAGAGTCGATAATGAAAAACTGTTTTTT.

The V gene is TRBV10-3, the J gene TRBJ1-2; maybe TRBD1 (5 bases). Germline CDR1 and CDR2: ENHRY and SYGVKD. Trimming took 10 bases from V and 4 from J, leaving 13 bases between them. The length of the CDR3 is 12 residues. CDR3 loop: CATQTEFYGYTF. Here the CDR3 DNA reads TGTGCCACCCAGACAGAATTCTATGGCTACACCTTC.

This rearrangement joins TRBV5-1 to TRBJ1-4, with D maybe TRBD1 (5 bases). CDR3 length equals 15 residues. The germline V gene encodes CDR1 SGHRS and CDR2 YFSETQ. V lost 6 bases to trimming and J lost 8 bases, with 20 bases between them. The CDR3: CASTFDKPAGEKLFF. The DNA for the CDR3 is TGCGCCAGCACCTTCGACAAGCCGGCAGGGGAAAAACTGTTTTTT.

The chain carries TRBV4-1 and TRBJ1-2, with 9 bases fitting TRBD1. Germline trimming cut 0 bases from V and 4 bases from J; bases unmatched to any gene: 12. CDR1 MGHRA and CDR2 YSYEKL come from the germline V gene. The CDR3 has 18 amino acids. In DNA form, the CDR3 reads TGCGCCAGCAGCCAAGATTGGGAACAGGGGGCTGTTGGCTATGGCTACACCTTC. Translating it yields CASSQDWEQGAVGYGYTF.

CDR3 protein: CASSIGLAGGTDTQYF. For the CDR3, the DNA is TGTGCCAGTAGTATCGGGCTAGCGGGGGGCACAGATACGCAGTATTTT. The chain couples TRBV19 to TRBJ2-3, with TRBD2 matching over 10 bases. The junction had 4 bases not matched to a gene; V was cut back by 3 bases and J by 1 base. Germline-derived CDR1 and CDR2 are LNHDA and SQIVND (reference sequence). The CDR3 length is 16 residues.

This chain joins TRBV5-6 and TRBJ1-5, with 7 positions matching TRBD1. The CDR3 consists of 15 residues. With 3 bases clipped from V and 7 bases from J, the junction kept 10 bases outside the gene matches. Germline CDR1 reads SGHDT; CDR2 reads YYEEEE. The CDR3 loop is CASSYQGQIEQPQHF. In DNA form, the CDR3 reads TGTGCCAGCAGCTACCAGGGACAGATTGAGCAGCCCCAGCATTTT.

V usage is TRBV7-4 and J usage is TRBJ1-5; D ambiguous. Germline CDR1 reads SGHVT; CDR2 reads SQSDAQ. Deletions cut 1 base from V and 0 bases from J, with 13 bases between. The CDR3 covers 17 residues. The DNA of the CDR3 is TGTGCCAGCAGCTTAGGCCGTCCTATTTATAGCAATCAGCCCCAGCATTTT. Residues: CASSLGRPIYSNQPQHF.

The rearrangement links TRBV19 to TRBJ1-4; 10 nucleotides agree with TRBD1. The CDR3 sequence is 15 residues long. Germline assignment: CDR1 LNHDA and CDR2 SQIVND (reference sequence). With 3 bases clipped from V and 4 bases from J, the junction kept 2 bases outside the gene matches. CDR3: CASSMDRGFNEKLFF. The CDR3 DNA reads as TGTGCCAGTAGTATGGACAGGGGGTTTAATGAAAAACTGTTTTTT.

The chain links TRBV6-4 to TRBJ1-5; D call uncertain. The CDR3 loop spans 13 amino acids. The V gene lost 8 bases and the J gene lost 10 bases, with 18 bases spanning the gap. Germline V gene sequence: CDR1 MRHNA, CDR2 SNTAGT. This CDR3 is CASATEPNSPQHF. As DNA, the CDR3 is TGTGCCAGCGCGACGGAGCCGAATAGTCCCCAGCATTTT.

The chain links TRBV7-7 to TRBJ2-5, with a tentative D call TRBD2 (7 bases). The CDR3 spans 14 residues. The V end lost 1 base, the J end lost 7 bases, and 13 bases lay between the germline ends. The germline CDR1 and CDR2 sequences are SSHAT and FNYEAQ (reference sequence). The chain's CDR3 is CASSLERGGGTQYF. In DNA, the CDR3 is TGTGCCAGCAGCTTAGAAAGGGGGGGCGGGACCCAGTACTTC.

There are many counts of this clone. The chain employs TRBV12-3 or TRBV12-4 and TRBJ2-3; D is ambiguous. The CDR3 has 12 amino acids. V was shortened by 3 bases and J by 13 bases, with 14 bases between the two germline ends. CDR3 in amino acids: CASSFLETSKYF. In DNA, the CDR3 is TGTGCCAGCAGTTTCCTGGAGACCTCTAAGTATTTT.